The 27 T cell receptor beta chains below all came from one sample that was sequenced in a study of T cell repertoires in cytomegalovirus infection. Each CDR3 protein is one row after TCRdb ran MiXCR on the reads. In the table there are 150,000 to 200,000 distinct CDR3 sequences, roughly 9% of which are singletons. Material for sequencing was PBMCs. These receptors all come from a human donor in good health (CMV status not recorded). Some clones in this sample may be carry-over from other donors' samples.

This clonotype has ten or more counts. The gene calls are TRBV5-1 and TRBJ1-1; a weak D match, TRBD1 (5 bases). The CDR3 has 16 amino acids. Germline loops: CDR1 SGHRS, CDR2 YFSETQ. V was trimmed by 1 base and J by 7 bases, leaving 20 bases between them. This chain's CDR3 is CASSLFLGGADNEAFF. The CDR3 coding sequence is TGCGCCAGCAGCTTGTTTTTAGGAGGGGCTGATAATGAAGCTTTCTTT.

This clonotype appeared a few times. The rearrangement joins TRBV19 to TRBJ1-4, with a tentative D call TRBD1 (6 bases). The CDR3 totals 15 residues. Germline lookup yields CDR1 LNHDA and CDR2 SQIVND (reference sequence). V dropped 7 bases and J dropped 0 bases, with 12 bases sitting between them. CDR3 DNA sequence: TGTGCCAGTACAGGACAGACTGCAACTAATGAAAAACTGTTTTTT. It translates to CASTGQTATNEKLFF.

This rearrangement joins TRBV18 to TRBJ2-3; D is perhaps TRBD2 (6 bases). V was trimmed by 3 bases and J by 5 bases, leaving 15 bases between them. The CDR3 spans 15 residues. Germline loops: CDR1 KGHSH, CDR2 LQKENI. CDR3 coding DNA: TGTGCCAGCTCACCTCAGGGAGGTTCGGGAGATACGCAGTATTTT. Translating it yields CASSPQGGSGDTQYF.

This rearrangement joins TRBV4-3 to TRBJ1-4, with a weak D call TRBD1 (5 bases). This CDR3 comprises 15 residues. From germline, CDR1 is LGHNA and CDR2 YSLEER. Deletions cut 0 bases from V and 8 bases from J, with 13 bases between. CDR3 in DNA: TGCGCCAGCAGCCAAGATACGGGGACGGGGGAAAAACTGTTTTTT. Translating it yields CASSQDTGTGEKLFF.

This clonotype was recorded at least ten times. This chain's CDR3 is CSVRILNYEQYF. The CDR3, as DNA: TGCAGCGTGCGGATATTGAACTACGAGCAGTACTTC. This sequence joins TRBV29-1 and TRBJ2-7; D is unclear. CDR3 length equals 12 residues. With 6 bases removed from V and 3 bases from J, the gap between germline ends came to 12 bases. Germline loops: CDR1 SQVTM, CDR2 ANQGSEA.

This clonotype has at least ten counts. V usage is TRBV20-1 and J usage is TRBJ1-2, with no clear D. CDR3 length: 15 amino acids. Trimming cost V 0 bases and J 0 bases, with 11 bases left between them. The germline CDR1 and CDR2 sequences are DFQATT and SNEGSKA (reference sequence). DNA of the CDR3: TGCAGTGCTAGAGATCAGCAGAGACCTAACTATGGCTACACCTTC. Protein sequence: CSARDQQRPNYGYTF.

J is TRBJ2-1 and V is TRBV28; 8 nucleotides align to TRBD2. Germline V CDR1 and CDR2: MDHEN, SYDVKM. The junction had 10 bases not matched to a gene; V was cut back by 5 bases and J by 4 bases. The CDR3 totals 16 residues. The CDR3: CASSPGGAGVYNEQFF. For the CDR3, the DNA is TGTGCCAGCAGTCCCGGGGGAGCGGGAGTTTACAATGAGCAGTTCTTC. Drawing the rest from reference TRBV28 and TRBJ2-1, the complete variable domain is DVKVTQSSRYLVKRTGEKVFLECVQDMDHENMFWYRQDPGLGLRLIYFSYDVKMKEKGDIPEGYSVSREKKERFSLILESASTNQTSMYLCASSPGGAGVYNEQFFGPGTRLTVL.

This chain connects TRBV15 to TRBJ2-7, with TRBD2 matching over 12 bases. Germline CDR1 is LNHNV and CDR2 is YYDKDF (reference sequence). The CDR3 has 15 amino acids. V lost 4 bases and J lost 4; bases outside the gene matches: 5. The chain's CDR3 is CATSNRGLAGYEQYF. The CDR3 DNA follows: TGTGCCACCAGCAATAGAGGACTAGCGGGATACGAGCAGTACTTC.

This clonotype has just a few counts. V is TRBV6-6 and J is TRBJ2-7; weak D call: TRBD1 (6 bases). Deletions cut 9 bases from V and 4 bases from J, with 13 bases between. The CDR3 sequence is 12 residues long. The germline gives CDR1 MNHNY, CDR2 SVGAGI (reference sequence). The CDR3 protein is CASRRDTYEQYF. CDR3 nucleotides: TGTGCCAGTCGCAGGGACACTTACGAGCAGTACTTC.

The sample holds many counts of this clonotype. The CDR3 region is CATSDSFDEQYF. Here the CDR3 DNA reads TGTGCCACCAGTGATTCCTTTGACGAGCAGTACTTC. This rearrangement joins TRBV24-1 to TRBJ2-7; D is uncertain. Germline lookup yields CDR1 KGHDR and CDR2 SFDVKD. There are 12 residues in the CDR3. The V end was cut by 2 bases, the J end by 5 bases, with 6 bases between.

The chain links TRBV5-6 to TRBJ1-4; D might be TRBD1 (6 bases). Germline V lookup: CDR1 SGHDT, CDR2 YYEEEE. CDR3 length: 18 residues. Trimming took 5 bases from V and 4 from J, leaving 24 bases between them. The CDR3 coding sequence is TGTGCCAGCAGTCGAAACAGGGTAATCCCACAAGTTAATGAAAAACTGTTTTTT. It specifies CASSRNRVIPQVNEKLFF. Drawing the rest from reference TRBV5-6 and TRBJ1-4, the complete variable domain is DAGVTQSPTHLIKTRGQQVTLRCSPKSGHDTVSWYQQALGQGPQFIFQYYEEEERQRGNFPDRFSGHQFPNYSSELNVNALLLGDSALYLCASSRNRVIPQVNEKLFFGSGTQLSVL.

V and J are TRBV12-3 or TRBV12-4 and TRBJ1-2; a possible D gene is TRBD1 (5 bases). Trimming left V 1 base short and J 8 bases short, with 17 bases between. The CDR3 extends over 15 amino acids. CDR3 loop: CASSLVGSGLGGYTF. The CDR3 nucleotides are TGTGCCAGCAGTTTAGTGGGGTCGGGGCTTGGGGGCTACACCTTC.

The V call is TRBV5-6, the J call TRBJ2-5; maybe TRBD2 (5 bases). Germline V CDR1 and CDR2: SGHDT, YYEEEE. The CDR3 contains 16 residues. Between the trimmed V and J ends, which lost 1 base and 2 bases, there was a span of 15 bases. CDR3 nucleotides: TGTGCCAGCAGCTTGCCGAGGCTCCCGGGGCAAGAGACCCAGTACTTC. Amino acid sequence: CASSLPRLPGQETQYF. Based on the CDR3 plus reference TRBV5-6 and TRBJ2-5, the full variable domain is DAGVTQSPTHLIKTRGQQVTLRCSPKSGHDTVSWYQQALGQGPQFIFQYYEEEERQRGNFPDRFSGHQFPNYSSELNVNALLLGDSALYLCASSLPRLPGQETQYFGPGTRLLVL.

This clonotype was recorded at least ten times. The CDR3 protein is CASASGLKETQYF. Here the CDR3 DNA reads TGTGCCAGCGCTAGCGGATTGAAAGAGACCCAGTACTTC. This sequence joins TRBV2 and TRBJ2-5, with 7 bases that match TRBD2. Germline values: CDR1 SNHLY, CDR2 FYNNEI. Trimming removed 8 bases from V and 3 bases from J; junction bases left unmatched: 6. This CDR3 has 13 residues.

This clonotype was seen at least ten times. The V gene is TRBV7-2, the J gene TRBJ1-2, with D unresolved. The CDR3 is 12 residues long. Germline V gives CDR1 SGHTA, CDR2 FQGNSA. V lost 2 bases to trimming and J lost 8 bases, with 9 bases between them. CDR3 protein: CASSLISEGYTF. The CDR3, as DNA: TGTGCCAGCAGCTTAATATCGGAAGGCTACACCTTC.

Ten or more counts support this clonotype. This chain links TRBV7-8 with TRBJ1-1, with D perhaps matching TRBD1 (6 bases). The CDR3 has 15 residues. Per germline, CDR1 SGHVS and CDR2 FQNEAQ. V was clipped by 6 bases and J by 3 bases, with 17 bases between them. The CDR3 region is CASRRGQGLHTEAFF. The CDR3 nucleotides are TGTGCCAGCAGACGCGGGCAGGGGTTGCACACTGAAGCTTTCTTT.

J is TRBJ1-2 and V is TRBV28; perhaps TRBD1 as D (6 bases). There are 13 residues in the CDR3. Germline CDR1 reads MDHEN; CDR2 reads SYDVKM. Trimming left V 6 bases short and J 3 bases short, with 11 bases between. The CDR3 DNA follows: TGTGCCAGCAGCCTGGGGGGCTACTATGGCTACACCTTC. This codes for CASSLGGYYGYTF.

The CDR3, as DNA: TGTGCCAGCATTCCCGACCGCTCTGGGGCCAACGTCCTGACTTTC. It translates to CASIPDRSGANVLTF. The rearrangement uses TRBV6-6 and TRBJ2-6, with D uncertain. Trimming stripped 7 bases from V and 0 bases from J, with 10 bases between. The germline V gene encodes CDR1 MNHNY and CDR2 SVGAGI (reference sequence). The CDR3 loop spans 15 amino acids.

This clonotype was found many times. V is TRBV7-2 and J is TRBJ2-7, with D perhaps TRBD1 (6 bases). Per germline, CDR1 SGHTA and CDR2 FQGNSA. The CDR3 sequence is 14 residues long. V lost 0 bases to trimming and J lost 2 bases, with 8 bases between them. The CDR3 sequence: CASSLATGTYEQYF. The CDR3 coding sequence is TGTGCCAGCAGCTTAGCGACAGGAACCTACGAGCAGTACTTC.

This clonotype occurred many times. The chain recombines TRBV7-8 with TRBJ1-4; maybe TRBD1 (5 bases). V lost 5 bases to trimming and J lost 2 bases, with 24 bases between them. This CDR3 contains 19 residues. CDR1 SGHVS and CDR2 FQNEAQ come from the germline V gene. The CDR3 DNA is TGTGCCAGCAGCGCCCCGGACGGGGGAGGTTCGGCGACTAATGAAAAACTGTTTTTT. Its protein product is CASSAPDGGGSATNEKLFF.

The sample holds a few counts of this clonotype. J is TRBJ2-1 and V is TRBV18, with 15 bases aligning to TRBD2. The CDR3 runs 15 residues. With 4 bases clipped from V and 9 bases from J, the junction kept 4 bases outside the gene matches. The germline CDR1 and CDR2 sequences are KGHSH and LQKENI. Here the CDR3 reads CASSHGLAGGTEQFF. The CDR3 DNA reads as TGTGCCAGCTCACACGGACTAGCGGGGGGGACTGAGCAGTTCTTC.

The chain recombines TRBV5-1 with TRBJ2-5; 8 bases are shared with TRBD1. V trimming: 4 bases; J trimming: 2 bases; junction bases outside the gene matches: 7. Per the germline V gene, CDR1 is SGHRS and CDR2 is YFSETQ. There are 15 residues in the CDR3. DNA of the CDR3: TGCGCCAGCAGCCTGGACAGGGTTGGGCAAGAGACCCAGTACTTC. This gives the protein CASSLDRVGQETQYF.

This clonotype was detected ten times or more. The chain joins TRBV5-4 to TRBJ2-1; 14 bases agree with TRBD2. Germline V gives CDR1 SGHNT, CDR2 YYREEE (reference sequence). V shed 4 bases, J shed 7 bases, and the junction held 4 bases outside the gene matches. The CDR3 has 15 amino acids. The CDR3 coding sequence is TGTGCCAGCAGCACCGGGACTAGCGGGAGTAATGAGCAGTTCTTC. Translated: CASSTGTSGSNEQFF.

In this sample, this clonotype turned up many times. This chain links TRBV29-1 with TRBJ1-1, with D unclear. This CDR3 is 15 amino acids long. Germline CDR1 reads SQVTM; CDR2 reads ANQGSEA. With 6 bases removed from V and 0 bases from J, the gap between germline ends came to 17 bases. The CDR3 protein is CSVKEMAGMNTEAFF. CDR3 sequence (DNA): TGCAGCGTCAAGGAGATGGCGGGGATGAACACTGAAGCTTTCTTT.

This clonotype has ten or more counts. The J gene is TRBJ1-6, the V gene TRBV6-1; 9 nucleotides align to TRBD1. From germline, CDR1 is MNHNS and CDR2 SASEGT. Trimming took 6 bases from V and 8 from J; bases not matched to a gene: 5. The CDR3 runs to 14 residues. DNA for the CDR3: TGTGCCAGCAGGAGGGACAGGGAATATTCACCCCTCCACTTT. This encodes CASRRDREYSPLHF.

This clonotype was seen ten or more times. The rearrangement uses TRBV7-2 and TRBJ2-7, with 12 bases that match TRBD2. The germline V gene has CDR1 SGHTA and CDR2 FQGNSA. This CDR3 is built from 17 residues. Losses at the gene ends were 1 base for V and 5 bases for J; bases not matched to a gene: 9. CDR3 sequence reads: CASSLGTSGISFHEQYF. The CDR3 bases are TGTGCCAGCAGCTTAGGGACTAGCGGGATTTCGTTCCACGAGCAGTACTTC.

The V call is TRBV23-1, the J call TRBJ2-7; TRBD1 agrees at 8 bases. TRBV23-1 is designated an ORF whose function remains uncertain. V was clipped by 4 bases and J by 5 bases; unmatched bases: 10. CDR3 length: 15 amino acids. CDR3 amino acids: CASSRRQGPGNEQYF. In DNA, the CDR3 is TGCGCCAGCAGTCGCCGACAGGGGCCGGGTAACGAGCAGTACTTC.